The rows below give T cell receptor beta chains drawn from one sample of a study of cytomegalovirus exposure and HLA in healthy donors. Repertoires were generated with immunoSEQ multiplex PCR, while TCRdb's copy carries only in-frame clones and drops some. The sample carries 100,000 to 150,000 clones, approximately 72% recorded once. The sequencing input was PBMCs. These receptors were collected from a woman aged 45-60 years in good health and CMV-seropositive. Both conserved end residues are part of each CDR3. A D gene is named only where the DNA matches it firmly. A row's size may be missing; if present it is once, few, many or a size class.

V: TRBV30; D: NA; size: NA; J: TRBJ1-2; CDR3: CAWRTGLNYGYTF; DNA: TGTGCCTGGAGGACAGGCCTCAACTATGGCTACACCTTC
V: TRBV6-6; D: NA; size: NA; J: TRBJ1-1; CDR3: CASVDAGNPTEAFF; DNA: TGTGCCAGCGTAGATGCAGGGAATCCCACTGAAGCTTTCTTT
V: TRBV27; D: TRBD2; size: NA; J: TRBJ2-7; CDR3: CASGEGGLYEQYF; DNA: TGTGCCAGCGGGGAGGGCGGCCTCTACGAGCAGTACTTC
V: TRBV29-1; D: TRBD1; size: NA; J: TRBJ1-2; CDR3: CSVGETGDYGYTF; DNA: TGCAGCGTTGGTGAGACAGGGGACTATGGCTACACCTTC
V: TRBV19; D: NA; size: NA; J: TRBJ1-1; CDR3: CASSIAGRAGTEAFF; DNA: TGTGCCAGTAGTATAGCCGGCAGGGCCGGCACTGAAGCTTTCTTT
V: TRBV30; D: TRBD1; size: NA; J: TRBJ1-2; CDR3: CAWSGHEGGGSGYTF; DNA: TGTGCCTGGAGTGGACATGAAGGGGGCGGCAGTGGCTACACCTTC
V: TRBV2; D: NA; size: NA; J: TRBJ2-6; CDR3: CASSVSYSSGANVLTF; DNA: TGTGCCAGCAGTGTGTCTTACAGCTCTGGGGCCAACGTCCTGACTTTC
V: TRBV6-1; D: TRBD1; size: NA; J: TRBJ2-1; CDR3: CATCSDRGDYNEQFF; DNA: TGTGCCACCTGTTCGGACAGGGGGGACTACAATGAGCAGTTCTTC
V: TRBV7-9; D: NA; size: NA; J: TRBJ2-7; CDR3: CASSLGGSGEQYF; DNA: TGTGCCAGCAGCTTAGGGGGATCGGGGGAGCAGTACTTC
V: TRBV18; D: NA; size: few; J: TRBJ1-2; CDR3: CASSPSGGAGYGYTF; DNA: TGTGCCAGCTCTCCATCTGGGGGCGCGGGCTATGGCTACACCTTC
V: TRBV18; D: TRBD1; size: NA; J: TRBJ1-3; CDR3: CASSLAGGFSGNTIYF; DNA: TGTGCCAGCTCACTTGCAGGGGGTTTCTCTGGAAACACCATATATTTT
V: TRBV29-1; D: NA; size: NA; J: TRBJ2-7; CDR3: CSVGADSYEQYF; DNA: TGCAGCGTTGGAGCAGACTCATACGAGCAGTACTTC
V: TRBV11-1; D: TRBD2; size: NA; J: TRBJ2-1; CDR3: CASSETSPRLGNEQFF; DNA: TGTGCCAGCAGCGAGACTAGCCCCCGATTAGGGAATGAGCAGTTCTTC
V: TRBV4-3; D: NA; size: NA; J: TRBJ1-5; CDR3: CASSQESNGNQPQHF; DNA: TGCGCCAGCAGCCAAGAGAGCAATGGCAATCAGCCCCAGCATTTT
V: TRBV30; D: TRBD1; size: NA; J: TRBJ1-1; CDR3: CAWSWGQYTEAFF; DNA: TGTGCCTGGAGTTGGGGACAGTACACTGAAGCTTTCTTT
V: TRBV15; D: NA; size: NA; J: TRBJ1-5; CDR3: CATSAGITGSRQPQHF; DNA: TGTGCCACCAGCGCCGGAATTACAGGGTCTCGACAGCCCCAGCATTTT
V: TRBV6-6; D: NA; size: once; J: TRBJ1-2; CDR3: CASSDKLRSYTF; DNA: TGTGCCAGCAGTGACAAGCTGCGCTCGTACACCTTC
V: TRBV7-7; D: TRBD1; size: NA; J: TRBJ2-7; CDR3: CASSLGTGLGYEQYF; DNA: TGTGCTAGCAGCCTCGGGACAGGTCTGGGCTACGAGCAGTACTTC
V: TRBV6-5; D: NA; size: NA; J: TRBJ1-6; CDR3: CASRSQGGSNSPLHF; DNA: TGTGCCAGCAGATCCCAGGGAGGGAGTAATTCACCCCTCCACTTT
V: TRBV7-9; D: NA; size: NA; J: TRBJ1-5; CDR3: CASSLGEGNQPQHF; DNA: TGTGCCAGCAGCTTAGGGGAGGGCAATCAGCCCCAGCATTTT
V: TRBV15; D: TRBD2; size: NA; J: TRBJ2-1; CDR3: CATSRSPASGSRNEQFF; DNA: TGTGCCACCAGCAGAAGTCCCGCTAGCGGGAGTCGAAATGAGCAGTTCTTC
V: TRBV4-3; D: NA; size: few; J: TRBJ2-7; CDR3: CASSQEGCQGNPYEQYF; DNA: TGCGCCAGCAGCCAAGAAGGTTGTCAGGGAAATCCCTACGAGCAGTACTTC
V: TRBV27; D: TRBD1; size: NA; J: TRBJ2-7; CDR3: CASRSWDSSYEQYF; DNA: TGTGCCAGCCGCTCCTGGGACAGCTCCTACGAGCAGTACTTC
V: TRBV29-1; D: NA; size: NA; J: TRBJ2-1; CDR3: CSVEVMRYNEQFF; DNA: TGCAGCGTTGAAGTGATGCGGTACAATGAGCAGTTCTTC
V: TRBV30; D: TRBD1; size: NA; J: TRBJ2-2; CDR3: CAWEGQGFTGELFF; DNA: TGTGCCTGGGAAGGACAGGGGTTCACCGGGGAGCTGTTTTTT
V: TRBV4-1; D: NA; size: once; J: TRBJ1-1; CDR3: CASSQEGTGIFTEAFF; DNA: TGCGCCAGCAGCCAAGAAGGAACAGGGATATTCACTGAAGCTTTCTTT
V: TRBV6-5; D: TRBD1; size: NA; J: TRBJ1-2; CDR3: CASSPYRGDNYGYTF; DNA: TGTGCCAGCAGCCCTTACAGGGGGGATAACTATGGCTACACCTTC
V: TRBV7-8; D: TRBD1; size: NA; J: TRBJ1-2; CDR3: CASSFGTGKDYGYTF; DNA: TGTGCCAGCAGCTTCGGGACAGGGAAGGACTATGGCTACACCTTC
V: TRBV30; D: TRBD2; size: NA; J: TRBJ2-2; CDR3: CAWTSGRIAGELFF; DNA: TGTGCCTGGACTAGCGGGAGGATCGCCGGGGAGCTGTTTTTT